This T cell receptor beta chain is from a study of Ad26.COV2.S vaccination and SARS-CoV-2 variants. Data came from immunoSEQ multiplex PCR; TCRdb stores just in-frame clones and leaves some out. Of hundreds of thousands of clones in the sample, 87% were seen once. Treatment described: roughly 19 received Ad26.COV2.S at low or high dose, single or two shots; 5 received placebo; per-sample allocation not given. The investigators took samples on day 63 after the first vaccine or placebo injection. Vaccination employed an Ad26 vector expressing the Wuhan-strain SARS-CoV-2 spike. The V and J ends lost 0 bases and 8 bases, in that order; junction bases with no gene match: 6. CDR1 SGHDN and CDR2 FVKESK come from the germline V gene. The CDR3 length is 15 residues.

V usage is TRBV14 and J usage is TRBJ2-1, with TRBD1 matching over 8 bases. The sequence came from a person aged 18-60 years who received the Ad26.COV2.S COVID-19 vaccine or a placebo. The sample consisted of peripheral blood, taken in a trial of Ad26.COV2.S vaccine versus placebo. The CDR3, as DNA: TGTGCCAGCAGCCAAGACAGGGGGCTGAACGATGAGCAGTTCTTC. This gives the protein CASSQDRGLNDEQFF.